What follows are 11 T cell receptor beta chains derived from one specimen sequenced in a study of shared clonotypes between healthy human individuals. Sequencing used immunoSEQ multiplex PCR; TCRdb keeps in-frame clones, though not all of them. In the table there are 2 million to 3 million clones, around nine tenths of which are singletons. Sequenced material: naive CD4+ T cells sorted from blood. Regarding subset: CD45RA+ positively selected. These receptors originate from a man between 18 and 29 years old in good health.

This chain uses TRBV29-1 with TRBJ1-3; D is perhaps TRBD1 (5 bases). The V end lost 4 bases, the J end lost 0 bases, and 16 bases lay between the germline ends. This CDR3 spans 16 amino acids. Per germline, CDR1 SQVTM and CDR2 ANQGSEA. For the CDR3, the DNA is TGCAGCGTTGGCCTAGGGGCGGGAAACTCTGGAAACACCATATATTTT. This codes for CSVGLGAGNSGNTIYF.

In regard to this clone: The same CDR3 also results from other DNA sequences found in this sample. The J gene is TRBJ1-2, the V gene TRBV6-5; no clear D gene. The CDR3 has 13 amino acids. Germline V gene lookup returns CDR1 MNHEY and CDR2 SVGAGI. Between the trimmed V and J ends, which lost 0 bases and 0 bases, there was a span of 2 bases. The CDR3 DNA is TGTGCCAGCAGTTACTCGGCTAACTATGGCTACACCTTC. It encodes CASSYSANYGYTF.

Only a few counts were recorded for this clone. The chain's CDR3 is CASRHGTGGDKTEAFF. In DNA form, the CDR3 reads TGTGCCAGCAGACACGGGACAGGGGGCGATAAAACTGAAGCTTTCTTT. The V gene is TRBV7-8, the J gene TRBJ1-1, with 12 bases lining up with TRBD1. Germline-derived CDR1 and CDR2 are SGHVS and FQNEAQ. The CDR3 is 16 amino acids. V gave up 6 bases and J gave up 5 bases; unmatched junction bases: 10. Supplemented by reference TRBV7-8 and TRBJ1-1, the full variable domain reads GAGVSQSPRYKVAKRGQDVALRCDPISGHVSLFWYQQALGQGPEFLTYFQNEAQLDKSGLPSDRFFAERPEGSVSTLKIQRTQQEDSAVYLCASRHGTGGDKTEAFFGQGTRLTVV.

The V call is TRBV4-3, the J call TRBJ2-5; D could derive from TRBD1 or TRBD2 (5 bases each). Germline V lookup: CDR1 LGHNA, CDR2 YSLEER. The ends were cut back, 0 bases at V and 1 base at J, with 12 bases in the middle. The CDR3 runs 16 residues. The CDR3 sequence: CASSQDGTKPQETQYF. The CDR3, as DNA: TGCGCCAGCAGCCAAGACGGGACCAAACCCCAAGAGACCCAGTACTTC.

This clone showed up just once. The chain couples TRBV5-1 to TRBJ1-1, with D uncertain. The V end lost 3 bases, the J end lost 3 bases, and 12 bases lay between the germline ends. The CDR3 covers 14 residues. Germline V gene lookup returns CDR1 SGHRS and CDR2 YFSETQ. CDR3 region: CASSSGPMDTEAFF. CDR3 DNA: TGCGCCAGCAGCTCAGGACCGATGGACACTGAAGCTTTCTTT.

To note about this clone: Other DNA sequences of this sample code for an identical CDR3. The V and J genes are TRBV6-1 and TRBJ1-2; tentative D call: TRBD1 (5 bases). The CDR3 is 14 amino acids. The germline V gene has CDR1 MNHNS and CDR2 SASEGT. Trimming pared 6 bases from V and 4 bases from J, leaving 15 bases between. CDR3 DNA: TGTGCCAGCAGCGAGGGGCAGGGTGCCTATGGCTACACCTTC. Translating gives CASSEGQGAYGYTF.

V usage is TRBV4-2 and J usage is TRBJ2-5; perhaps TRBD2 as D (6 bases). The V end was cut by 0 bases, the J end by 7 bases, with 9 bases between. This CDR3 comprises 13 residues. CDR1 and CDR2 (germline): LGHNA, YNFKEQ. The CDR3 is CASSQENSGTQYF. The CDR3 bases are TGTGCCAGCAGCCAAGAGAATAGCGGGACCCAGTACTTC.

The V and J genes are TRBV7-3 and TRBJ1-1; perhaps TRBD1 as D (5 bases). The CDR3 spans 13 residues. The ends were cut back, 2 bases at V and 4 bases at J, with 8 bases in the middle. Germline CDR1 and CDR2: SGHTA and FQGTGA. CDR3 protein: CASSLQGLTEAFF. In DNA, the CDR3 is TGTGCCAGCAGCTTACAGGGACTCACTGAAGCTTTCTTT.

As regards this clone: An end of the junction differs from the germline gene, which may be a read error. The gene calls are TRBV5-6 and TRBJ2-7; D might be TRBD2 (6 bases). The germline CDR1 and CDR2 sequences are SGHDT and YYEEEE. The CDR3 loop spans 14 amino acids. The CDR3, as DNA: TGTGCCAGCATCTTGGAGGGGCGCCCCTACGAGCAGTACTTC. This encodes CASILEGRPYEQYF.

This clone has just one count. Other DNA sequences in the same sample also yield this CDR3. This chain connects TRBV27 to TRBJ2-1; TRBD2 aligns across 13 bases. The CDR3 loop spans 15 amino acids. Germline CDR1 MNHEY, CDR2 SMNVEV (reference sequence). J gave up 7 bases and V 4 bases, and 4 bases lay outside the gene matches. CDR3 coding DNA: TGTGCCAGCAGTTCCTCGGGACTAGCGGGGAATGAGCAGTTCTTC. Protein product: CASSSSGLAGNEQFF.

The chain links TRBV18 to TRBJ2-7; TRBD1 might be the D (6 bases). There are 13 residues in the CDR3. CDR1 is KGHSH and CDR2 is LQKENI in the germline V gene. V was shortened by 5 bases and J by 2 bases, with 10 bases between the two germline ends. DNA for the CDR3: TGTGCCAGCTCAACGGGACACCCCTACGAGCAGTACTTC. This translates into CASSTGHPYEQYF.